Included here is one TCR beta chain sequence, with context. The sample belongs to a study of blood T cell repertoires in COVID-19. CDR1 is MDHEN, CDR2 SYDVKM, per germline. The CDR3 runs to 15 residues. Trimming cost V 4 bases and J 8 bases, with 15 bases left between them. TCRdb's table, derived via immunoSEQ multiplex PCR, lists solely in-frame clones and lacks some. This table holds 95,000 to 110,000 clones, 90% to 95% found once. This receptor was obtained from a human donor in a cohort sampled during active COVID-19. The sample comprised peripheral blood. The rearrangement joins TRBV28 to TRBJ1-6, with TRBD1 as a possible D gene (5 bases). The CDR3, as DNA: TGTGCCAGCAGTTCCGGGGGGTTTGGAGATTCACCCCTCCACTTT. Translating gives CASSSGGFGDSPLHF. The entire variable domain, with the rest obtained from reference TRBV28 and TRBJ1-6, is as follows: DVKVTQSSRYLVKRTGEKVFLECVQDMDHENMFWYRQDPGLGLRLIYFSYDVKMKEKGDIPEGYSVSREKKERFSLILESASTNQTSMYLCASSSGGFGDSPLHFGNGTRLTVT.